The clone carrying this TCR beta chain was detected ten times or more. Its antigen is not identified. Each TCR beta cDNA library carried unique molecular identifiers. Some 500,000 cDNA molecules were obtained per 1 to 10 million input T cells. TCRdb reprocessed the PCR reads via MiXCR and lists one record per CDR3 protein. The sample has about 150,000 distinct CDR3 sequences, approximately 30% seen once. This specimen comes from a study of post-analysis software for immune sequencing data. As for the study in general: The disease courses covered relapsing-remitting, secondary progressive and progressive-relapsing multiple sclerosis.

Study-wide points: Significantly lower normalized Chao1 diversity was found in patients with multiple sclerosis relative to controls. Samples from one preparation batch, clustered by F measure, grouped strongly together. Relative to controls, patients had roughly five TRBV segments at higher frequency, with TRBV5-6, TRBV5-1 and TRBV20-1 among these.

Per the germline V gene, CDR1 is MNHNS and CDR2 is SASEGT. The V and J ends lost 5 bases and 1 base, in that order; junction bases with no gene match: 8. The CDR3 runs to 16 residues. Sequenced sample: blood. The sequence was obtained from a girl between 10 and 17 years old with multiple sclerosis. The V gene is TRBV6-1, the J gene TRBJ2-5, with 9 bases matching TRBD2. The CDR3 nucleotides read TGTGCCAGCAGTCTTAGCGGGAGCTTCGGCCAAGAGACCCAGTACTTC. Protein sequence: CASSLSGSFGQETQYF.